These 32 T cell receptor beta chains came from one sample sequenced in a study of cytomegalovirus exposure and HLA in healthy donors. The PCR made use of 60 Vbeta and 13 Jbeta primers. Profiled with immunoSEQ multiplex PCR; TCRdb holds only in-frame clones, not every one. The data show 150,000 to 200,000 clones, with roughly 85% seen just once and approximately 0.7% held by the top ten. Sequenced sample: PBMCs. The receptors come from a middle-aged woman in good health and CMV-seronegative.

This chain uses TRBV13 with TRBJ1-2, with D uncertain. This CDR3 is 13 amino acids long. The germline V gene has CDR1 PRHDT and CDR2 FYEKMQ (reference sequence). V gave up 2 bases and J gave up 8 bases, with 12 bases separating them. The CDR3 sequence is CASSLFGTDGYTF. CDR3 coding DNA: TGTGCCAGCAGCTTATTTGGAACAGACGGCTACACCTTC.

This chain links TRBV28 with TRBJ1-2, with 10 bases that match TRBD1. CDR3 size: 13 residues. After removal of 7 bases from V and 5 bases from J, the junction contained 4 bases not matched to a gene. Germline V gene lookup returns CDR1 MDHEN and CDR2 SYDVKM. The CDR3 loop reads CASTDRGHYGYTF. The CDR3 DNA sequence: TGTGCCAGCACCGACAGGGGGCATTATGGCTACACCTTC.

V is TRBV6-1 and J is TRBJ1-3, with D perhaps TRBD1 (5 bases). Germline V gene sequence: CDR1 MNHNS, CDR2 SASEGT. V shed 7 bases and J shed 0 bases, with 13 bases lying between them. The CDR3 has 15 residues. CDR3 bases: TGTGCCAGCAATAAACCGGGGGTCTCTGGAAACACCATATATTTT. This codes for CASNKPGVSGNTIYF.

The chain uses TRBV14 and TRBJ2-7; D uncertain. This CDR3 has 12 residues. Germline CDR1 reads SGHDN; CDR2 reads FVKESK. Trimming cost V 2 bases and J 3 bases, with 5 bases left between them. CDR3 nucleotides: TGTGCCAGCAGCCAACATCACTACGAGCAGTACTTC. Protein: CASSQHHYEQYF.

The gene calls are TRBV6-1 and TRBJ2-7; D perhaps matches TRBD1 (5 bases). V shed 1 base and J shed 3 bases, with 13 bases lying between them. Germline V gene data show CDR1 as MNHNS and CDR2 as SASEGT. This CDR3 region has 15 residues. The CDR3 reads CASSEGTRQDYEQYF. The CDR3 coding sequence is TGTGCCAGCAGTGAAGGGACAAGGCAAGACTACGAGCAGTACTTC.

The chain links TRBV7-5 to TRBJ1-4; TRBD1 is taken as the D call from the table, unchecked against the DNA. TRBV7-5 is a listed pseudogene. The CDR3 is 13 amino acids. The CDR3 DNA reads TGTGCCAGAAACGACAGGGACGATGAAAAACTGTTTTTT. Its protein product is CARNDRDDEKLFF.

The rearrangement uses TRBV19 and TRBJ1-1, with D possibly TRBD1 on 6 matching bases. Between the trimmed V and J ends, which lost 3 bases and 1 base, there was a span of 21 bases. Germline V gene lookup returns CDR1 LNHDA and CDR2 SQIVND (reference sequence). The CDR3 spans 18 residues. The chain's CDR3 is CASSIRGRGVVGNTEAFF. DNA for the CDR3: TGTGCCAGTAGTATTCGGGGCAGGGGAGTGGTGGGGAACACTGAAGCTTTCTTT. The entire variable domain, with the rest obtained from reference TRBV19 and TRBJ1-1, is as follows: DGGITQSPKYLFRKEGQNVTLSCEQNLNHDAMYWYRQDPGQGLRLIYYSQIVNDFQKGDIAEGYSVSREKKESFPLTVTSAQKNPTAFYLCASSIRGRGVVGNTEAFFGQGTRLTVV.

This chain joins TRBV12-5 and TRBJ1-2; the match to TRBD1 covers 11 bases. CDR3 length: 16 amino acids. In germline, CDR1 is LGHNT, CDR2 FRNRAP. V lost 6 bases, J lost 7 bases, and 13 bases stayed unmatched. The CDR3 DNA reads as TGTGCTAGTGGACCTACGACGGACAGGGGGCGAAGTGGCTACACCTTC. Its protein product is CASGPTTDRGRSGYTF.

The rearrangement uses TRBV7-9 and TRBJ1-3; tentative D call: TRBD1 (5 bases). The length of the CDR3 is 14 residues. Germline assignment: CDR1 SEHNR and CDR2 FQNEAQ (reference sequence). The V gene lost 5 bases and the J gene lost 13 bases, with 21 bases spanning the gap. CDR3 residues: CASSQEAHRGRIYF. The CDR3 DNA is TGTGCCAGCAGCCAGGAGGCCCACCGGGGGAGGATATATTTT. Full variable domain (rest looked up from reference TRBV7-9 and TRBJ1-3): DTGVSQNPRHKITKRGQNVTFRCDPISEHNRLYWYRQTLGQGPEFLTYFQNEAQLEKSRLLSDRFSAERPKGSFSTLEIQRTEQGDSAMYLCASSQEAHRGRIYFGEGSWLTVV.

The chain couples TRBV19 to TRBJ1-5; 8 positions match TRBD1. V gave up 5 bases and J gave up 6 bases; unmatched junction bases: 9. From germline, CDR1 is LNHDA and CDR2 SQIVND (reference sequence). The CDR3 is 15 amino acids. CDR3 DNA sequence: TGTGCCAGTAGTGATTACCAGGGGGCGAGTCAGCCCCAGCATTTT. It is translated as CASSDYQGASQPQHF.

V is TRBV6-1 and J is TRBJ2-7; unclear D gene. Trimming left V 0 bases short and J 0 bases short, with 6 bases between. CDR1 and CDR2 (germline): MNHNS, SASEGT. The CDR3 length is 14 residues. This chain's CDR3 is CASSEAGVSYEQYF. CDR3 DNA sequence: TGTGCCAGCAGTGAAGCGGGCGTCTCCTACGAGCAGTACTTC.

The chain links TRBV2 to TRBJ1-1; TRBD1 is a possible D gene (5 bases). Trimming cost V 10 bases and J 1 base, with 13 bases left between them. CDR3 size: 13 residues. Germline CDR1 and CDR2: SNHLY and FYNNEI. CDR3: CATSRTPNTEAFF. DNA of the CDR3: TGTGCCACCTCGAGGACACCGAACACTGAAGCTTTCTTT.

In this sample, this clone turned up a few times. The rearrangement joins TRBV7-9 to TRBJ2-2, with D perhaps matching TRBD2 (6 bases). Germline CDR1 is SEHNR and CDR2 is FQNEAQ (reference sequence). The CDR3 consists of 15 residues. Trimming removed 5 bases from V and 8 bases from J, with 18 bases in between. The CDR3 is CASSAATGRGGELFF. DNA for the CDR3: TGTGCCAGCAGCGCTGCGACCGGGCGGGGAGGGGAGCTGTTTTTT.

CDR3 sequence: CASTPMLQGEETQYF. CDR3 DNA: TGTGCCAGCACCCCAATGTTACAGGGAGAGGAGACCCAGTACTTC. The chain is built from TRBV9 and TRBJ2-5; TRBD1 is a possible D gene (6 bases). V shed 6 bases and J shed 5 bases, with 20 bases lying between them. Germline V gene data show CDR1 as SGDLS and CDR2 as YYNGEE. CDR3 length: 15 amino acids. Full variable domain (missing parts from reference TRBV9 and TRBJ2-5): DSGVTQTPKHLITATGQRVTLRCSPRSGDLSVYWYQQSLDQGLQFLIQYYNGEERAKGNILERFSAQQFPDLHSELNLSSLELGDSALYFCASTPMLQGEETQYFGPGTRLLVL.

The chain recombines TRBV4-2 with TRBJ1-3; no definite D call. Germline assignment: CDR1 LGHNA and CDR2 YNFKEQ. The CDR3 length is 17 residues. V lost 0 bases and J 0 bases, leaving 12 bases between the germline ends. The CDR3 bases are TGTGCCAGCAGCCAAGATATGTTGGCGGTCTCTGGAAACACCATATATTTT. It yields the protein CASSQDMLAVSGNTIYF.

The V and J genes are TRBV6-1 and TRBJ2-7; D is uncertain. The J call may not be correct, given that the DNA end is closer to TRBJ2-1. This CDR3 has 13 amino acids. CDR1 is MNHNS and CDR2 is SASEGT in the germline V gene. The CDR3 spells CASSLDWDNEQFF. The CDR3 bases are TGTGCCAGCAGTCTTGATTGGGACAATGAGCAGTTCTTC.

The rearrangement uses TRBV5-1 and TRBJ2-1; 11 bases match TRBD2. Germline V gene sequence: CDR1 SGHRS, CDR2 YFSETQ. V was pared by 4 bases and J by 0 bases, with 3 bases of the junction left unmatched. The CDR3 totals 16 residues. CDR3 sequence (DNA): TGCGCCAGCAGCAGACTAGCGGGACGCTCCTACAATGAGCAGTTCTTC. Protein product: CASSRLAGRSYNEQFF.

The chain links TRBV10-2 to TRBJ2-2; maybe TRBD2 (5 bases). The CDR3 has 16 amino acids. Germline-derived CDR1 and CDR2 are WSHSY and SAAADI. V shed 3 bases and J shed 1 base, with 12 bases lying between them. The DNA for the CDR3 is TGCGCCAGCAGTGAACCCGGGGTGATGAACACCGGGGAGCTGTTTTTT. Translated: CASSEPGVMNTGELFF.

The CDR3 sequence: CASSTGTGVQETQYF. The DNA of the CDR3 is TGTGCCAGTAGTACCGGGACAGGGGTTCAAGAGACCCAGTACTTC. The rearrangement joins TRBV19 to TRBJ2-5; 10 bases fit TRBD1. Germline CDR1 reads LNHDA; CDR2 reads SQIVND (reference sequence). The CDR3 sequence is 15 residues long. V shed 4 bases and J 2 bases; nucleotides not matched to a gene: 4.

The rearrangement joins TRBV7-3 to TRBJ2-7, with D possibly TRBD1 on 7 matching bases. This CDR3 comprises 13 residues. Germline V lookup: CDR1 SGHTA, CDR2 FQGTGA. Trimming removed 4 bases from V and 7 bases from J, with 14 bases in between. This CDR3 is CASSSDRAGEQYF. As DNA, the CDR3 is TGTGCCAGCAGCTCCGACAGGGCGGGGGAGCAGTACTTC.

The V call is TRBV9, the J call TRBJ2-7; D possibly corresponds to TRBD2 (6 bases). Germline V gene lookup returns CDR1 SGDLS and CDR2 YYNGEE. The CDR3 has 14 residues. Trimming cost V 3 bases and J 4 bases, with 14 bases left between them. The CDR3 DNA reads as TGTGCCAGCAGCGGACGGGGGTACGGGTACGAGCAGTACTTC. It yields the protein CASSGRGYGYEQYF.

This clone has a handful of counts. This sequence joins TRBV7-2 and TRBJ1-5; D not certain. Between the trimmed V and J ends, which lost 3 bases and 0 bases, there was a span of 18 bases. The CDR3 spans 18 residues. Germline V gene lookup returns CDR1 SGHTA and CDR2 FQGNSA. CDR3 sequence: CASSFPSVTGYSNQPQHF. The CDR3 region has the DNA TGTGCCAGCAGCTTCCCAAGCGTTACGGGATATAGCAATCAGCCCCAGCATTTT.

The genes are TRBV10-3 and TRBJ1-5; possible D gene TRBD1, 6 bases. CDR1 ENHRY and CDR2 SYGVKD come from the germline V gene. Trimming shortened V by 3 bases and J by 0 bases, and 9 bases separated the two germline ends. The CDR3 runs 15 residues. DNA of the CDR3: TGTGCCATCAGTGACAGGGGTTCTAGCAATCAGCCCCAGCATTTT. Translating gives CAISDRGSSNQPQHF.

V usage is TRBV19 and J usage is TRBJ2-1; perhaps TRBD2 as D (6 bases). The CDR3 has 14 residues. V lost 9 bases and J lost 7, with 19 bases in between. Germline V gene lookup returns CDR1 LNHDA and CDR2 SQIVND (reference sequence). CDR3 bases: TGTGCCAGCCGGGGACTGGGAAGAAGTAATGAGCAGTTCTTC. It codes for CASRGLGRSNEQFF.

In this sample, this clone turned up a few times. The chain couples TRBV7-8 to TRBJ2-1, with D possibly TRBD1 on 6 matching bases. The ends were cut back, 5 bases at V and 7 bases at J, with 21 bases in the middle. Germline V lookup: CDR1 SGHVS, CDR2 FQNEAQ. This CDR3 has 16 amino acids. In DNA, the CDR3 is TGTGCCAGCAGCCCTATACCGCTCACTCAGGGGAATGAGCAGTTCTTC. This encodes CASSPIPLTQGNEQFF. Full variable domain (remainder filled in from reference TRBV7-8 and TRBJ2-1): GAGVSQSPRYKVAKRGQDVALRCDPISGHVSLFWYQQALGQGPEFLTYFQNEAQLDKSGLPSDRFFAERPEGSVSTLKIQRTQQEDSAVYLCASSPIPLTQGNEQFFGPGTRLTVL.

The chain carries TRBV5-1 and TRBJ2-5, with 8 nucleotides matching TRBD2. The germline V gene has CDR1 SGHRS and CDR2 YFSETQ. The CDR3 consists of 17 residues. Trimming at V came to 0 bases and at J to 4 bases, leaving 11 bases not matched to a gene. The CDR3 loop is CASSLAGRGASLETQYF. In DNA form, the CDR3 reads TGCGCCAGCAGCTTGGCCGGGCGGGGGGCCTCCTTAGAGACCCAGTACTTC.

About this clone: Germline and junction disagree at one end, which may indicate a read error. The genes are TRBV7-9 and TRBJ2-7; a weak D match, TRBD2 (6 bases). The CDR3 is made up of 16 amino acids. Germline loops: CDR1 SEHNR, CDR2 FQNEAQ (reference sequence). Here the CDR3 reads CSSSLVSGTLSYEQYF. The CDR3 DNA sequence: TGTTCCAGCAGCTTAGTCTCCGGGACTCTCTCCTACGAGCAGTACTTC.

The chain couples TRBV2 to TRBJ1-6; 8 bases map to TRBD1. V dropped 6 bases and J dropped 4; count of bases not matched to a gene: 5. Germline V lookup: CDR1 SNHLY, CDR2 FYNNEI. The CDR3 is 15 residues long. In DNA form, the CDR3 reads TGTGCCAGCAGGGAGGACAGGGCTTATAATTCACCCCTCCACTTT. Encoded protein: CASREDRAYNSPLHF.

This rearrangement joins TRBV2 to TRBJ1-2, with a weak D call TRBD1 (5 bases). Germline CDR1 reads SNHLY; CDR2 reads FYNNEI. V lost 4 bases, J lost 3 bases, and 6 bases lay in between. The CDR3 runs to 12 residues. The CDR3 loop reads CASSVRDYGYTF. The CDR3 DNA sequence: TGTGCCAGCAGTGTCAGGGACTATGGCTACACCTTC.

This chain connects TRBV7-2 to TRBJ1-6; D is unresolved. This CDR3 contains 15 residues. V gave up 2 bases and J gave up 13 bases, with 18 bases separating them. The germline CDR1 and CDR2 sequences are SGHTA and FQGNSA. CDR3 amino acids: CASSLRAGQVCPLHF. CDR3 bases: TGTGCCAGCAGCTTAAGGGCGGGCCAGGTCTGCCCCCTCCACTTT. Full variable domain (remainder filled in from reference TRBV7-2 and TRBJ1-6): GAGVSQSPSNKVTEKGKDVELRCDPISGHTALYWYRQSLGQGLEFLIYFQGNSAPDKSGLPSDRFSAERTGGSVSTLTIQRTQQEDSAVYLCASSLRAGQVCPLHFGNGTRLTVT.

This chain uses TRBV7-8 with TRBJ1-4, with D possibly being TRBD1 (5 bases). The germline V gene encodes CDR1 SGHVS and CDR2 FQNEAQ. Trimming took 5 bases from V and 2 from J, leaving 15 bases between them. This CDR3 has 16 residues. The CDR3 is CASSAGPTLTNEKLFF. DNA of the CDR3: TGTGCCAGCAGCGCGGGACCAACCTTGACTAATGAAAAACTGTTTTTT.

The V gene is TRBV30, the J gene TRBJ1-1; D unresolved. The CDR3 is 10 amino acids. V lost 5 bases to trimming and J lost 3 bases, with 4 bases between them. Per the germline V gene, CDR1 is GTSNPN and CDR2 is SVGIG (reference sequence). CDR3 sequence reads: CAWSDTEAFF. CDR3 coding DNA: TGTGCCTGGTCTGACACTGAAGCTTTCTTT.